The rows below give T cell receptor beta chains drawn from one sample of a study of blood T cells in healthy people across ages. TCRdb re-analysed the 5' RACE reads in MiXCR, keeping a single row per CDR3 protein. The table shows about 640,000 distinct CDR3 sequences, with under 70% occurring only once. Input material: blood. The receptors shown here come from a man aged 55 to 70 in good health. Each CDR3 is given with its conserved first and last residue. The D gene is left open where the match is weak. The size entry is marked missing in some rows and otherwise reads once, few, many or a size class.

abundance | j_gene | v_gene | d_gene | CDR3nt | CDR3aa
NA | TRBJ2-7 | TRBV20-1 | TRBD1 | TGCAGTGCTAGAGATCCCAGGGGGAAGTACGAGCAGTACTTC | CSARDPRGKYEQYF
NA | TRBJ2-4 | TRBV24-1 | NA | TGTGCCACCAGTGATCCCCGTGTCAAAAACATTCAGTACTTC | CATSDPRVKNIQYF
NA | TRBJ1-2 | TRBV7-2 | TRBD1 | TGTGCCAGCACCTTGGGACCCCTCTCCGGGACAGGGGGCGGAGGCTACACCTTC | CASTLGPLSGTGGGGYTF
NA | TRBJ2-1 | TRBV3-1 | NA | TGTGCCAGCAGCCAGTCCCTCCGGGGTGAGCAGTTCTTC | CASSQSLRGEQFF
NA | TRBJ2-7 | TRBV5-5 | TRBD2 | TGTGCCAGCAGCTTGGCCCCCCCGGCTAGCGGGAACTACGAGCAGTACTTC | CASSLAPPASGNYEQYF
few | TRBJ2-1 | TRBV27 | NA | TGTGCCAGCAGTTTCGAGGGAATTAGGAGAAATGAGCAGTTCTTC | CASSFEGIRRNEQFF
NA | TRBJ2-3 | TRBV13 | TRBD2 | TGTGCCAGCAGCTCCCAGACTAGCGGGTTTACAGATACGCAGTATTTT | CASSSQTSGFTDTQYF
few | TRBJ2-5 | TRBV7-9 | TRBD2 | TGTGCCAGCAGCTCGAAGCGGGGGACGCAAGAGACCCAGTACTTC | CASSSKRGTQETQYF
NA | TRBJ2-1 | TRBV12-3/TRBV12-4 | TRBD2 | TGTGCCAGCAGTTCCGGGACTAGCGGGGGTGGTGTGCAGTTCTTC | CASSSGTSGGGVQFF
NA | TRBJ2-1 | TRBV10-3 | TRBD2 | TGTGCCATCAGTCCACTAGCGGGATTGAATGAGCAGTTCTTC | CAISPLAGLNEQFF
NA | TRBJ2-1 | TRBV14 | NA | TGTGCCAGCAGCCAAGTCCCCGGCGGGGGCATCTACAATGAGCAGTTCTTC | CASSQVPGGGIYNEQFF
few | TRBJ1-1 | TRBV12-3/TRBV12-4 | NA | TGTGCCAGCACCCTGGTGGGAGGCCCAGGCACTGAAGCTTTCTTT | CASTLVGGPGTEAFF
once | TRBJ1-1 | TRBV20-1 | TRBD1 | TGCAGTGCTAGAGCGGCGACCGGGACAGCGAACACTGAAGCTTTCTTT | CSARAATGTANTEAFF
NA | TRBJ2-7 | TRBV7-7 | NA | TGTGCCAGCAGCCTGGCGGCTGGACCTTTCTACGAGCAGTACTTC | CASSLAAGPFYEQYF
few | TRBJ2-6 | TRBV12-3/TRBV12-4 | NA | TGTGCCAGCAGTCCCCAGATTTTTCTGGCCAACGTCCTGACTTTC | CASSPQIFLANVLTF
NA | TRBJ1-1 | TRBV11-2 | TRBD1 | TGTGCCAGCAGCTTCACAGGGGGCGTCGGCACTGAAGCTTTCTTT | CASSFTGGVGTEAFF
NA | TRBJ1-1 | TRBV6-5 | TRBD1 | TGTGCCAGCAGTTACTCCGGGACAGGGGGCACCGCTGAAGCTTTCTTT | CASSYSGTGGTAEAFF
NA | TRBJ1-2 | TRBV6-1 | TRBD1 | TGTGCCAGCAGCCCCGGGACAGGGGGCGCCGGCTATGGCTACACCTTC | CASSPGTGGAGYGYTF
NA | TRBJ1-1 | TRBV20-1 | NA | TGCAGTGCTAGAGCGGGTATAGTGAACACTGAAGCTTTCTTT | CSARAGIVNTEAFF
NA | TRBJ2-2 | TRBV5-6 | NA | TGTGCCAGCAGCTTGAGGGCCCCGTCACCCGGGGAGCTGTTTTTT | CASSLRAPSPGELFF
NA | TRBJ1-4 | TRBV27 | NA | TGTGCCAGCAGCATCCTAGGAGGTGGTGAAAAACTGTTTTTT | CASSILGGGEKLFF
few | TRBJ2-3 | TRBV5-1 | NA | TGCGCCAGCAGCTTGTTCGGGACTGACGAAGATACGCAGTATTTT | CASSLFGTDEDTQYF
NA | TRBJ2-4 | TRBV28 | NA | TGTGCCAGCAGTTTAGTAGAGTCAAGTTTCAACATTCAGTACTTC | CASSLVESSFNIQYF
NA | TRBJ2-3 | TRBV24-1 | TRBD1 | TGTGCCACCAGTCCCCAGATTTTACAGGGGGCTGGGAATACGCAGTATTTT | CATSPQILQGAGNTQYF
few | TRBJ2-7 | TRBV2 | TRBD1 | TGTGCCAGCAGGAGCGACAGGGACGTCTCCAACGAGCAGTACTTC | CASRSDRDVSNEQYF
NA | TRBJ1-5 | TRBV6-5 | TRBD1 | TGTGCCAGCGCCGAGGACAGGGGGTATCAGCCCCAGCATTTT | CASAEDRGYQPQHF
NA | TRBJ2-1 | TRBV2 | NA | TGTGCCAGCAGCAGAATCAATGAGCAGTTCTTC | CASSRINEQFF
few | TRBJ2-1 | TRBV12-3/TRBV12-4 | TRBD2 | TGTGCCAGCACTACTAGCGGGGGGGCCACGAATGAGCAGTTCTTC | CASTTSGGATNEQFF
NA | TRBJ1-4 | TRBV6-5 | TRBD1 | TGTGCCAGCAGTTACACAGGGGGTGAAAAACTGTTTTTT | CASSYTGGEKLFF
NA | TRBJ2-1 | TRBV11-2 | NA | TGTGCCAGCAGCGCGCAACTAGGAAATGAGCAGTTCTTC | CASSAQLGNEQFF
NA | TRBJ1-2 | TRBV18 | NA | TGTGCCAGCTCACCACAAGGGACCGACCTTTATGGCTACACCTTC | CASSPQGTDLYGYTF
few | TRBJ2-5 | TRBV6-5 | NA | TGTGCCAGCAGTTACTCGATAACGGAGACCCAGTACTTC | CASSYSITETQYF
NA | TRBJ2-6 | TRBV2 | NA | TGTGCCAGCAGTGAAGCGCTTTATGGGGTTAATCTCGCTGGGGCCAACGTCCTGACTTTC | CASSEALYGVNLAGANVLTF
few | TRBJ2-5 | TRBV7-8 | TRBD2 | TGTGCCAGCAGCTACCGGACTAGCGGGAAAGAGACCCAGTACTTC | CASSYRTSGKETQYF